This T cell receptor beta chain was identified during a study of T cells expressing NK-cell markers. TCRdb processed the 5' RACE reads again and assigns one entry to each CDR3 protein, with no DNA. This table holds hundreds of thousands of distinct CDR3 sequences. CDR3 size: 16 residues. Germline V gives CDR1 SGHAT, CDR2 FQNNGV. The V and J genes are TRBV11-2 and TRBJ2-1; TCRdb's assignment of TRBD1 cannot be checked, as there is no DNA. The specimen sequenced was blood T cells: a sorted CD56 or NKG2C T cell subset, CD4+ or CD8+ T cells, or bulk PBMC T cells (not recorded which). This TCR was sampled from a woman between 18 and 69 years old in good health. The CDR3 loop reads CASSLDRVGGYNEQFF.